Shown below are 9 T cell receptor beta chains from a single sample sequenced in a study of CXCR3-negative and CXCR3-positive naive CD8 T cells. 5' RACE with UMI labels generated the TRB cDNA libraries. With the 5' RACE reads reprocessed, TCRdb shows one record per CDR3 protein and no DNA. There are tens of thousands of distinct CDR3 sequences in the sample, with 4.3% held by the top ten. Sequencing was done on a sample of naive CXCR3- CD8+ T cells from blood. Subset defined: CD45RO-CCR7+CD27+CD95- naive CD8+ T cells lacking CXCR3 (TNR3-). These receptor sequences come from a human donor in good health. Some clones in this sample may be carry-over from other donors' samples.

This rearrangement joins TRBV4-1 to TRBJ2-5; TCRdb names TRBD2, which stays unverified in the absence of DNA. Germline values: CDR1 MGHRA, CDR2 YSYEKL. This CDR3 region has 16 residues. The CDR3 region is CASSQVARGGSETQYF.

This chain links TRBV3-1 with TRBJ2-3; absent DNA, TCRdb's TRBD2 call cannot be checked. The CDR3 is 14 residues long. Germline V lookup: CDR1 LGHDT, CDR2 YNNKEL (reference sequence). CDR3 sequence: CASSRSGSTDTQYF.

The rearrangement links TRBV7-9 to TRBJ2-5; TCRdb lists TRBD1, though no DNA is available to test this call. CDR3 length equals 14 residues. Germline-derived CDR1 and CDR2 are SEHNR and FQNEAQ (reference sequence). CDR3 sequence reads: CASRRGQGKETQYF.

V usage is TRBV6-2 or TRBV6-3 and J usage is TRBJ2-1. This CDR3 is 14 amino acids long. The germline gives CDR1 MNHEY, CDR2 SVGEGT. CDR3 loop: CASSYSDIQDEQFF.

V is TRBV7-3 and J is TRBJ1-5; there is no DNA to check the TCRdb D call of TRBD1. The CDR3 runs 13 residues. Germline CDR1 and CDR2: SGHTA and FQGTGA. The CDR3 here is CASSRGLGQPQHF.

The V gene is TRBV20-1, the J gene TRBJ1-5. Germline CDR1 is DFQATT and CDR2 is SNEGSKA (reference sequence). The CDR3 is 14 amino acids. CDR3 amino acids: CSAREGYSNQPQHF.

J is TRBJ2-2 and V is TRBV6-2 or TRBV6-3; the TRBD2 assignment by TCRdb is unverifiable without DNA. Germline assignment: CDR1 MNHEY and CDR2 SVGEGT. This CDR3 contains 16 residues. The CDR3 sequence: CASSPWEGSVTGGLFF.

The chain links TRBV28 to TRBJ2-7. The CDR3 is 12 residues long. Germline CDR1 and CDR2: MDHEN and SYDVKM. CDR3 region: CASSFVAYEQYF.

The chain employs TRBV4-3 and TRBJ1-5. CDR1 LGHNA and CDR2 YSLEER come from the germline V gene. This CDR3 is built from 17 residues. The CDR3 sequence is CASSQDLWGSSNQPQHF.